This T cell receptor beta chain was recorded in a study of human T cells and chemical hapten exposure. This clonotype was detected ten times or more. TCRdb called the RACE reads again in MiXCR, with one record for every CDR3 protein. Here the sample spans 73,000 or so distinct CDR3 sequences, 8.5% being singletons. Specified time point: patch test 2, 6 weeks after DPC sensitization. Treatment here: therapeutic diphenylcyclopropenone sensitization with weekly scalp DPC. The CDR3 consists of 16 residues. Trimming took 6 bases from V and 6 from J; bases not matched to a gene: 8. Germline V gives CDR1 MNHEY, CDR2 SVGAGI.

This receptor was taken from a woman between 45 and 65 years old with alopecia areata. Some clones in this sample may be carry-over from other donors' samples. Specimen: whole blood, collected in connection with sensitization to the hapten diphenylcyclopropenone (DPC). The V call is TRBV6-5, the J call TRBJ1-6; 10 bases map to TRBD1. Written as DNA, the CDR3 is TGTGCCAGCAGCCGCCCTCGGGACAGGGGTAATTCACCCCTCCACTTT. The encoded protein is CASSRPRDRGNSPLHF.